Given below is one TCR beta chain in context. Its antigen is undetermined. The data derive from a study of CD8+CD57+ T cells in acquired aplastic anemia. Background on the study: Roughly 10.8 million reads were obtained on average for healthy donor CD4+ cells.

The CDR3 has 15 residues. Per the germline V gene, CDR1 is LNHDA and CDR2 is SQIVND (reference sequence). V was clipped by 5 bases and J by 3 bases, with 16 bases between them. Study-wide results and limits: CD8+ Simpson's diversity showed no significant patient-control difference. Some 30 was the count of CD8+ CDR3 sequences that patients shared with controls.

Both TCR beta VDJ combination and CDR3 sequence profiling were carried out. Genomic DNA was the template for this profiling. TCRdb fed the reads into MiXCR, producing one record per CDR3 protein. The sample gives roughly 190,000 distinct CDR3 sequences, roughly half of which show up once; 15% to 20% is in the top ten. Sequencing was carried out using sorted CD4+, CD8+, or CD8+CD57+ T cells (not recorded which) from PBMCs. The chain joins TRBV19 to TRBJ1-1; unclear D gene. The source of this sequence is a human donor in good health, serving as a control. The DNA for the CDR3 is TGTGCCAGTAGTCCGGCACACTCGGGCGACACTGAAGCTTTCTTT. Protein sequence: CASSPAHSGDTEAFF.